The 6 T cell receptor beta chains reported below all come from one sample, sequenced in a study of blood T cell repertoires in COVID-19. TCRdb's copy holds only in-frame clones and misses some; the assay was immunoSEQ multiplex PCR. The sample has 95,000 to 150,000 clones, approximately 85% seen once. Source material: peripheral blood. The source is a human donor in a cohort sampled during active COVID-19.

The V call is TRBV5-1, the J call TRBJ1-6; D is undetermined. Germline V gives CDR1 SGHRS, CDR2 YFSETQ. The V and J ends lost 0 bases and 7 bases respectively, with 8 bases between them. The CDR3 is made up of 14 amino acids. CDR3 nucleotides: TGCGCCAGCAGCTTGGCACAGACAAATTCACCCCTCCACTTT. Translating it yields CASSLAQTNSPLHF.

The V call is TRBV7-2, the J call TRBJ2-5; 8 bases line up with TRBD1. The CDR3 spans 14 residues. Germline V gives CDR1 SGHTA, CDR2 FQGNSA. The ends lost 5 bases at V and 6 bases at J; junction bases unmatched: 8. The CDR3 sequence: CASSRATGVKTQYF. CDR3 sequence (DNA): TGTGCCAGCAGCCGCGCGACAGGGGTAAAGACCCAGTACTTC. Together with reference TRBV7-2 and TRBJ2-5, the CDR3 gives the full variable domain: GAGVSQSPSNKVTEKGKDVELRCDPISGHTALYWYRQSLGQGLEFLIYFQGNSAPDKSGLPSDRFSAERTGGSVSTLTIQRTQQEDSAVYLCASSRATGVKTQYFGPGTRLLVL.

The chain joins TRBV19 to TRBJ2-3; 7 positions match TRBD1. The trim removed 4 bases at V and 1 base at J, leaving 5 bases unmatched. Germline CDR1 LNHDA, CDR2 SQIVND (reference sequence). The CDR3 has 15 amino acids. For the CDR3, the DNA is TGTGCCAGTAGTACCTGGACAGGACGCACAGATACGCAGTATTTT. Translating it yields CASSTWTGRTDTQYF.

Here the CDR3 DNA reads TGTGCCAGACAGACAGGGGGCACAGATACGCAGTATTTT. It specifies CARQTGGTDTQYF. The chain recombines TRBV21-1 with TRBJ2-3; the D call of TRBD1 is as the table states it, not checked on the DNA. TRBV21-1 is deemed a pseudogene. The CDR3 is 13 amino acids.

The rearrangement links TRBV3-1 (or the pseudogene TRBV3-2) to TRBJ2-3; weak D call: TRBD1 (5 bases). The CDR3 sequence is 15 residues long. V was trimmed by 4 bases and J by 1 base, leaving 12 bases between them. Germline CDR1 reads LGHDT; CDR2 reads YNNKEL (reference sequence). The CDR3, as DNA: TGTGCCAGCAGCCCCGTGGGGCCCGGCACAGATACGCAGTATTTT. Protein: CASSPVGPGTDTQYF.

V is TRBV28 and J is TRBJ1-5, with D possibly being TRBD1 (5 bases). The V gene lost 3 bases and the J gene lost 6 bases, with 15 bases spanning the gap. CDR3 length: 15 residues. CDR1 is MDHEN, CDR2 SYDVKM, per germline. Here the CDR3 reads CASSLSSAGSQPQHF. CDR3 bases: TGTGCCAGCAGTTTGAGCTCGGCAGGGTCTCAGCCCCAGCATTTT. The variable domain in full, completed from reference TRBV28 and TRBJ1-5, reads DVKVTQSSRYLVKRTGEKVFLECVQDMDHENMFWYRQDPGLGLRLIYFSYDVKMKEKGDIPEGYSVSREKKERFSLILESASTNQTSMYLCASSLSSAGSQPQHFGDGTRLSIL.